Given below is one T cell receptor beta chain in context. The method was immunoSEQ multiplex PCR; TCRdb's version includes in-frame clones alone and lacks a portion of them. The sample comprises about 190,000 clones, 70% to 85% of which are singletons, and 3.2% rests with the top ten. This entry comes from a study of blood T cell repertoires in COVID-19. The V gene's germline CDR1 is LNHNV and CDR2 YYDKDF (reference sequence). The V gene lost 2 bases and the J gene lost 2 bases, with 15 bases spanning the gap. This CDR3 spans 16 amino acids. Cohort 3 donors were reported recovered after two negative PCRs, clearance, or symptom resolution.

This chain joins TRBV15 and TRBJ1-2, with D possibly TRBD1 on 5 matching bases. The sequenced sample consisted of PBMCs or T cells enriched from blood (not recorded which). This sequence originates from a woman aged 25 to 39 who had recovered from COVID-19. This CDR3 reads CATSRSGAEGNYGYTF. The CDR3 DNA is TGTGCCACCAGCAGAAGTGGGGCGGAGGGGAACTATGGCTACACCTTC.